This is a list of T cell receptor beta chains from one sample in a study of CD8+ T cells in alopecia areata. The table came from immunoSEQ multiplex PCR; TCRdb's copy has only in-frame clones and leaves some out. The sample yields around 35,000 clones, roughly 50% seen once. The sequenced sample was NKG2D-high CD8+ T cells sorted from blood. Receptor source: a human donor with alopecia areata. Both conserved end residues are part of each CDR3. Fields, in order: CDR3 protein, CDR3 DNA, V gene, CDR3 length, D gene, J gene, clone size. The D gene is left open where the match is weak. Clone size is stated in some rows and not others, as once, few, many or a class when expanded.

CDR3: CAWVPGVYEQYF
DNA: TGTGCCTGGGTGCCAGGTGTATACGAGCAGTACTTC
V: TRBV30
length: 12
D: -
J: TRBJ2-7
size: -

CDR3: CASSLSIRGGELFF
DNA: TGCGCCAGCAGCTTATCCATCCGTGGCGGGGAGCTGTTTTTT
V: TRBV5-1
length: 14
D: -
J: TRBJ2-2
size: -

CDR3: CASSTDLGITDTQYF
DNA: TGTGCCAGTAGTACCGACTTAGGGATTACAGATACGCAGTATTTT
V: TRBV19
length: 15
D: -
J: TRBJ2-3
size: few

CDR3: CASSLGDISNQPQHF
DNA: TGTGCCAGCAGTTTGGGGGACATCTCAAATCAGCCCCAGCATTTT
V: TRBV28
length: 15
D: -
J: TRBJ1-5
size: few

CDR3: CASSVAHTSSYNEQFF
DNA: TGTGCCAGCAGCGTAGCACACACGAGCTCCTACAATGAGCAGTTCTTC
V: TRBV9
length: 16
D: -
J: TRBJ2-1
size: -

CDR3: CASIISWLGGTDTQYF
DNA: TGTGCCAGCATTATATCGTGGCTTGGGGGCACAGATACGCAGTATTTT
V: TRBV7-9
length: 16
D: -
J: TRBJ2-3
size: -

CDR3: CASSQETLAGYYNEQFF
DNA: TGCGCCAGCAGCCAAGAAACGCTAGCGGGATACTACAATGAGCAGTTCTTC
V: TRBV4-1
length: 17
D: TRBD2
J: TRBJ2-1
size: -

CDR3: CASSQEGQGFWGEQYF
DNA: TGCGCCAGCAGCCAAGAGGGACAGGGCTTTTGGGGCGAGCAGTACTTC
V: TRBV4-3
length: 16
D: TRBD1
J: TRBJ2-7
size: -

CDR3: CASSPQGAYGYTF
DNA: TGTGCCAGTAGTCCGCAGGGGGCTTATGGCTACACCTTC
V: TRBV19
length: 13
D: TRBD1
J: TRBJ1-2
size: -

CDR3: CASSLYEGDGYTF
DNA: TGTGCCAGCAGTTTATACGAGGGTGACGGCTACACCTTC
V: TRBV27
length: 13
D: -
J: TRBJ1-2
size: -

CDR3: CSVVPWTGYSNTEAFF
DNA: TGCAGCGTGGTTCCGTGGACAGGTTACTCGAACACTGAAGCTTTCTTT
V: TRBV29-1
length: 16
D: TRBD1
J: TRBJ1-1
size: -

CDR3: CASKRAAFQETQYF
DNA: TGTGCCAGCAAGAGGGCTGCTTTCCAAGAGACCCAGTACTTC
V: TRBV5-6
length: 14
D: -
J: TRBJ2-5
size: -

CDR3: CSVQGRAYEQYF
DNA: TGCAGCGTTCAAGGACGGGCCTACGAGCAGTACTTC
V: TRBV29-1
length: 12
D: -
J: TRBJ2-7
size: -

CDR3: CASSNGDTQYF
DNA: TGTGCCAGCAGCAACGGGGATACGCAGTATTTT
V: TRBV6-5
length: 11
D: -
J: TRBJ2-3
size: -

CDR3: CASSPGPTIRTGELFF
DNA: TGTGCCAGCAGCCCGGGGCCAACCATCAGAACCGGGGAGCTGTTTTTT
V: TRBV7-6
length: 16
D: -
J: TRBJ2-2
size: few

CDR3: CASSPLSGELFF
DNA: TGTGCCAGCAGCCCTCTATCCGGGGAGCTGTTTTTT
V: TRBV5-6
length: 12
D: -
J: TRBJ2-2
size: -

CDR3: CASSLPRDEQYF
DNA: TGTGCCAGCAGCTTACCCCGGGACGAGCAGTACTTC
V: TRBV13
length: 12
D: -
J: TRBJ2-7
size: -

CDR3: CASSFPRDGVNTGELFF
DNA: TGTGCCAGCAGCTTCCCTCGGGACGGAGTGAACACCGGGGAGCTGTTTTTT
V: TRBV7-9
length: 17
D: -
J: TRBJ2-2
size: -

CDR3: CASRGGDSPLHF
DNA: TGTGCCAGCAGGGGGGGAGACTCACCCCTCCACTTT
V: TRBV7-9
length: 12
D: -
J: TRBJ1-6
size: -

CDR3: CASSLVPARLNQPQHF
DNA: TGTGCCAGCAGTTTAGTCCCCGCGAGGCTTAATCAGCCCCAGCATTTT
V: TRBV28
length: 16
D: -
J: TRBJ1-5
size: -

CDR3: CASSLSVTTEAFF
DNA: TGTGCCAGCAGTTTGTCGGTCACGACTGAAGCTTTCTTT
V: TRBV28
length: 13
D: -
J: TRBJ1-1
size: few

CDR3: CASSSAKAGVSYEQYF
DNA: TGTGCCAGCAGCTCTGCTAAAGCGGGAGTTTCCTACGAGCAGTACTTC
V: TRBV7-9
length: 16
D: TRBD2
J: TRBJ2-7
size: -

CDR3: CASSSNAGLAGIYEQYF
DNA: TGTGCCAGCAGCTCGAATGCTGGACTAGCGGGGATTTACGAGCAGTACTTC
V: TRBV7-9
length: 17
D: TRBD2
J: TRBJ2-7
size: once

CDR3: CASSPALNYGYTF
DNA: TGTGCCAGCAGCCCGGCCCTTAACTATGGCTACACCTTC
V: TRBV9
length: 13
D: -
J: TRBJ1-2
size: -

CDR3: CASRSRAGEAFF
DNA: TGCGCCAGCAGATCGAGGGCAGGAGAAGCTTTCTTT
V: TRBV5-1
length: 12
D: -
J: TRBJ1-1
size: -

CDR3: CASSSGWGTEAFF
DNA: TGTGCCAGCAGTTCCGGCTGGGGCACTGAAGCTTTCTTT
V: TRBV13
length: 13
D: -
J: TRBJ1-1
size: few

CDR3: CASSSNRGAYEQYF
DNA: TGTGCCAGCAGCTCCAACAGGGGAGCCTACGAGCAGTACTTC
V: TRBV7-9
length: 14
D: TRBD1
J: TRBJ2-7
size: -

CDR3: CASSVGEEGRETQYF
DNA: TGTGCCAGCAGCGTAGGGGAAGAGGGTCGAGAGACCCAGTACTTC
V: TRBV9
length: 15
D: -
J: TRBJ2-5
size: -

CDR3: CASSQDWGTSGSYEQYF
DNA: TGCGCCAGCAGCCAAGACTGGGGGACTAGCGGGAGCTACGAGCAGTACTTC
V: TRBV4-1
length: 17
D: TRBD2
J: TRBJ2-7
size: -

CDR3: CACPHPSSYNEQFF
DNA: TGTGCCTGTCCCCACCCTAGCTCCTACAATGAGCAGTTCTTC
V: TRBV30
length: 14
D: -
J: TRBJ2-1
size: -

CDR3: CASGLVPPQGATNYGYTF
DNA: TGTGCTAGTGGTTTGGTACCTCCTCAGGGGGCGACTAACTATGGCTACACCTTC
V: TRBV12-5
length: 18
D: TRBD1
J: TRBJ1-2
size: -

CDR3: CSVEVQLGAFF
DNA: TGCAGCGTTGAAGTGCAACTGGGAGCTTTCTTT
V: TRBV29-1
length: 11
D: -
J: TRBJ1-1
size: few

CDR3: CASSYRGPSQPQHF
DNA: TGTGCCAGCAGTTACAGGGGGCCGAGTCAGCCCCAGCATTTT
V: TRBV6-5
length: 14
D: TRBD1
J: TRBJ1-5
size: -

CDR3: CASSARQGPSTDTQYF
DNA: TGCGCCAGCAGCGCCCGACAGGGTCCCAGCACAGATACGCAGTATTTT
V: TRBV4-3
length: 16
D: TRBD1
J: TRBJ2-3
size: -

CDR3: CASSSRNTEAFF
DNA: TGTGCCAGCAGCTCTCGGAACACTGAAGCTTTCTTT
V: TRBV7-9
length: 12
D: -
J: TRBJ1-1
size: -

CDR3: CSARGGANEQYF
DNA: TGCAGCGCCCGGGGGGGCGCGAACGAGCAGTACTTC
V: TRBV29-1
length: 12
D: TRBD2
J: TRBJ2-7
size: -

CDR3: CASRATGGDGNTIYF
DNA: TGTGCCAGCAGGGCCACAGGGGGCGATGGAAACACCATATATTTT
V: TRBV4-2
length: 15
D: TRBD1
J: TRBJ1-3
size: once

CDR3: CASSDRPSGGFYNEQFF
DNA: TGTGCCAGCAGCGACCGGCCTAGCGGGGGGTTCTACAATGAGCAGTTCTTC
V: TRBV2
length: 17
D: TRBD2
J: TRBJ2-1
size: -

CDR3: CASYRDRGRGYTF
DNA: TGTGCCAGCTACCGGGACAGGGGGCGCGGCTACACCTTC
V: TRBV7-9
length: 13
D: TRBD1
J: TRBJ1-2
size: few

CDR3: CASSLRGSTDTQYF
DNA: TGTGCCAGCAGCTTAAGGGGGAGCACAGATACGCAGTATTTT
V: TRBV7-9
length: 14
D: -
J: TRBJ2-3
size: -

CDR3: CASSSRTSGVYNEQFF
DNA: TGTGCCAGCAGCTCGAGGACTAGCGGGGTTTACAATGAGCAGTTCTTC
V: TRBV7-2
length: 16
D: TRBD2
J: TRBJ2-1
size: -

CDR3: CASSLEDGLAGVETQYF
DNA: TGTGCCAGCAGCTTAGAGGATGGGCTAGCGGGAGTCGAGACCCAGTACTTC
V: TRBV7-6
length: 17
D: TRBD2
J: TRBJ2-5
size: -

CDR3: CASSSPFGQPQHF
DNA: TGTGCCAGCAGTTCTCCATTTGGCCAGCCCCAGCATTTT
V: TRBV28
length: 13
D: -
J: TRBJ1-5
size: -

CDR3: CSVGWARAGNEQFF
DNA: TGCAGCGTTGGTTGGGCGAGGGCTGGCAATGAGCAGTTCTTC
V: TRBV29-1
length: 14
D: -
J: TRBJ2-1
size: -

CDR3: CASTRGLNTGELFF
DNA: TGTGCCAGCACCCGCGGTTTGAACACCGGGGAGCTGTTTTTT
V: TRBV2
length: 14
D: -
J: TRBJ2-2
size: -

CDR3: CASSLTASSYEQYF
DNA: TGTGCCAGCAGTTTGACAGCGAGCTCCTACGAGCAGTACTTC
V: TRBV27
length: 14
D: -
J: TRBJ2-7
size: -

CDR3: CASMSGANVLTF
DNA: TGTGCCAGCATGTCTGGGGCCAACGTCCTGACTTTC
V: TRBV27
length: 12
D: -
J: TRBJ2-6
size: -

CDR3: CASSQRLAPDYNEQFF
DNA: TGCGCCAGCAGCCAAAGACTAGCGCCCGATTACAATGAGCAGTTCTTC
V: TRBV4-1
length: 16
D: TRBD2
J: TRBJ2-1
size: few

CDR3: CASSSWAAEKDTQYF
DNA: TGTGCCAGCAGCTCATGGGCGGCAGAGAAGGATACGCAGTATTTT
V: TRBV7-2
length: 15
D: -
J: TRBJ2-3
size: -

CDR3: CASSLSATAGAFF
DNA: TGTGCCAGCAGTTTATCAGCGACCGCCGGAGCTTTCTTT
V: TRBV27
length: 13
D: -
J: TRBJ1-1
size: -

CDR3: CSVGQGAYNEQFF
DNA: TGCAGCGTTGGACAGGGGGCATACAATGAGCAGTTCTTC
V: TRBV29-1
length: 13
D: TRBD1
J: TRBJ2-1
size: -

CDR3: CSGYRDTVNTEAFF
DNA: TGCAGCGGGTACCGGGACACCGTGAACACTGAAGCTTTCTTT
V: TRBV29-1
length: 14
D: -
J: TRBJ1-1
size: few

CDR3: CSVEGQSNTGELFF
DNA: TGCAGCGTTGAAGGGCAGAGCAACACCGGGGAGCTGTTTTTT
V: TRBV29-1
length: 14
D: -
J: TRBJ2-2
size: few